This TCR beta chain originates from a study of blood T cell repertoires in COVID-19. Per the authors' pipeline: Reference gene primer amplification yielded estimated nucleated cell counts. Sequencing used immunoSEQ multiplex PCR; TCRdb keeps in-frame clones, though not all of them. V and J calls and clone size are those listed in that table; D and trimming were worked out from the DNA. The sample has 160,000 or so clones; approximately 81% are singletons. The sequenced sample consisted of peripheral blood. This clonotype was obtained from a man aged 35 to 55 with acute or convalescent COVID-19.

The CDR3 region has the DNA TGTGCCAGCAGCCCAGACAGGGATGGAAACACCATATATTTT. Amino acid sequence: CASSPDRDGNTIYF. The chain uses TRBV7-2 and TRBJ1-3, with 7 bases lining up with TRBD1. The CDR3 length is 14 residues. Germline V gene data show CDR1 as SGHTA and CDR2 as FQGNSA. With 5 bases clipped from V and 3 bases from J, the junction kept 4 bases outside the gene matches.